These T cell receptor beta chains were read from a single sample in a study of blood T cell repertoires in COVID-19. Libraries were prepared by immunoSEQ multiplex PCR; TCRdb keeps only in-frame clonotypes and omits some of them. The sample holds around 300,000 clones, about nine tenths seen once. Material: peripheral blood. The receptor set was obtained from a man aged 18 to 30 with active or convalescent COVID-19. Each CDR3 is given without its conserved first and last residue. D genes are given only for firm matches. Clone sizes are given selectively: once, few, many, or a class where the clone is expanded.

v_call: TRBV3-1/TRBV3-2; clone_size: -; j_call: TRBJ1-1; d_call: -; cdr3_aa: ASSQGGPYTEAF
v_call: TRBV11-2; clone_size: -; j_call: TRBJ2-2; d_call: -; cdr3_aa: ASSFFTERNTGELF
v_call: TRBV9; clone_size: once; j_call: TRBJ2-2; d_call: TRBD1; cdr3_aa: ASSGTGGGNTGELF
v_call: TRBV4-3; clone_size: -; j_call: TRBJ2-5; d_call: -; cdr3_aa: ASSQEALQETQY
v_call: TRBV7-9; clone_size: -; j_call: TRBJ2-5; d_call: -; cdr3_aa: ASSLVVGWATRGETQY
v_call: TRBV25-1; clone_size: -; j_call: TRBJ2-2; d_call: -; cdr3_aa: ASSEQAGAQGTGELF
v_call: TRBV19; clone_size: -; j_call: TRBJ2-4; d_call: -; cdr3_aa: ASSPLFNPYNIQY
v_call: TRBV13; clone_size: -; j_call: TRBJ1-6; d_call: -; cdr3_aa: ASSSPGEGNSPLH
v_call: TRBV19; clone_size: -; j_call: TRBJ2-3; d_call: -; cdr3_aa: ASATGSTDTQY
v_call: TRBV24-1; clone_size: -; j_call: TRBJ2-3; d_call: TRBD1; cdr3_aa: ATSDYRGHGTDTQY
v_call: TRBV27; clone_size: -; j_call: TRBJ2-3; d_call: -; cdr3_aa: ASSLLVSDTQY
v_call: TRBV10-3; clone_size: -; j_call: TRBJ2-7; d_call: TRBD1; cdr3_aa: AISEVFGQGKTGEQY
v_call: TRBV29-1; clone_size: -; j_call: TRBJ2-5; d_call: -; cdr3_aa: SVAQGRETQY
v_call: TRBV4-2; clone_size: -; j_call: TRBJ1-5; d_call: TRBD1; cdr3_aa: ASSRSTGEEQPQH
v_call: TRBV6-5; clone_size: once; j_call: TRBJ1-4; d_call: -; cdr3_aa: ASRPGATNEKLF
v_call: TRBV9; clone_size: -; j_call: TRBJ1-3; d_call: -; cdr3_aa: ASSGQLSGNTIY
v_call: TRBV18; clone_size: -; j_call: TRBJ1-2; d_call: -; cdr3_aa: ASSADRTYGYT
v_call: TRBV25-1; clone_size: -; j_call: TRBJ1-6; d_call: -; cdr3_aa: ASSEAMSTSLH
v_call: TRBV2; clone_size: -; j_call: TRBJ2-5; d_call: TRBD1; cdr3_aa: ASSASRDRRETQY
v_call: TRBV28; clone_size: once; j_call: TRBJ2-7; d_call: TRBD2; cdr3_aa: ASRGLSLSSYEQY
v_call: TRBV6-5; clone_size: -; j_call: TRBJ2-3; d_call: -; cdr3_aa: ASSYGGGTQY
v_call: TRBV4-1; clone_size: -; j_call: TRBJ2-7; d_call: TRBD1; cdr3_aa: ASSQGTGGGYEQY
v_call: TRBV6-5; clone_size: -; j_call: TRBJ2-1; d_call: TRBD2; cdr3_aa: ASSLAGVGNEQF
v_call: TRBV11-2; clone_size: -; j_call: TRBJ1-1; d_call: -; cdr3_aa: ASKPGGFDVAF
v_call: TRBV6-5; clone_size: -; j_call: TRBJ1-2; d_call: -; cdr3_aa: ASSQGSHGYT
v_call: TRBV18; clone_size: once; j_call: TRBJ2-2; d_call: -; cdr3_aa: ASSPLYQGNTGELF